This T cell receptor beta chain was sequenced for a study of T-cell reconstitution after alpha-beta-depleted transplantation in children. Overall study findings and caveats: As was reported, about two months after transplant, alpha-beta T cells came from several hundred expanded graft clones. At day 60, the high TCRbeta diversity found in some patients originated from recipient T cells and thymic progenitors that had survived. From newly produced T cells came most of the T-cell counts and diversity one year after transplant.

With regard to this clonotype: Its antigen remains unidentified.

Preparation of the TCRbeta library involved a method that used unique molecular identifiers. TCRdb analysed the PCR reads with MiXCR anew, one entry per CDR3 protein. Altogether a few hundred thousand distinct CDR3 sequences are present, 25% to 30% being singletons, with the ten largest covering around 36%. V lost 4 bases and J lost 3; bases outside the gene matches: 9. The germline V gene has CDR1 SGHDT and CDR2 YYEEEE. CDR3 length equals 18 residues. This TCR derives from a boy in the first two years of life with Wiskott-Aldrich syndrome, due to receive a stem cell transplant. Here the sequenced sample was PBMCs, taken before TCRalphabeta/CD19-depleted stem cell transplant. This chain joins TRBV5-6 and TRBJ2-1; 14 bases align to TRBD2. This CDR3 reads CASSRTSGRSRVYNEQFF. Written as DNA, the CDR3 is TGTGCCAGCAGCCGGACTAGCGGGAGGTCGAGGGTCTACAATGAGCAGTTCTTC.